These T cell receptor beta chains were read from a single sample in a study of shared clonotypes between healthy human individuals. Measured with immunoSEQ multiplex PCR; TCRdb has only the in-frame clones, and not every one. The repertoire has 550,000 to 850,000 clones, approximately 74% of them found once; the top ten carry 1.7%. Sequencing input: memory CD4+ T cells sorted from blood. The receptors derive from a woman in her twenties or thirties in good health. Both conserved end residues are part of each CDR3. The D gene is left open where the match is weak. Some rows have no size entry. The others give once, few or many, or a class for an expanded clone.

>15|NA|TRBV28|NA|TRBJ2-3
CASSLLAPSTDTQYF
TGTGCCAGCAGTTTACTAGCCCCTTCGACAGATACGCAGTATTTT
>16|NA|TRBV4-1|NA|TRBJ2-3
CASSHQFGGRTDTQYF
TGCGCCAGCAGCCATCAATTCGGGGGGCGCACAGATACGCAGTATTTT
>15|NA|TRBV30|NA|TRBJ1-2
CAWSVGWSGGYGYTF
TGTGCCTGGAGTGTCGGGTGGTCAGGCGGCTATGGCTACACCTTC
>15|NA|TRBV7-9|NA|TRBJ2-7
CASSLGPGAFYEQYF
TGTGCCAGCAGCTTAGGACCGGGAGCTTTCTACGAGCAGTACTTC
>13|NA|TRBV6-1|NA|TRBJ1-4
CASIMNRDEKLFF
TGTGCCAGCATAATGAACAGGGATGAAAAACTGTTTTTT
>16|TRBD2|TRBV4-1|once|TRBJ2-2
CASSQDASGYTGELFF
TGCGCCAGCAGCCAAGATGCTAGCGGCTACACCGGGGAGCTGTTTTTT
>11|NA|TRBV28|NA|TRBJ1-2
CASRGSAGYTF
TGTGCCAGCAGGGGTTCGGCTGGCTACACCTTC
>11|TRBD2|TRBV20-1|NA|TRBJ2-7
CSAGGVYEQYF
TGCAGTGCTGGGGGGGTCTACGAGCAGTACTTC
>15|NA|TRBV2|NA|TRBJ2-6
CASTPLNSGANVLTF
TGTGCCAGCACACCACTTAACTCTGGGGCCAACGTCCTGACTTTC
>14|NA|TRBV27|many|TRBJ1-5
CASSFSGADQPQHF
TGTGCCAGCAGTTTTTCGGGGGCGGATCAGCCCCAGCATTTT
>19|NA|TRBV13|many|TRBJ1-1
CASSAETRVLIGRNTEAFF
TGTGCCAGCAGCGCAGAAACCCGGGTCCTGATCGGTCGGAACACTGAAGCTTTCTTT
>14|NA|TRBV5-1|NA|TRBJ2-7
CASSFGRITYEQYF
TGCGCCAGCAGCTTTGGTCGGATCACCTACGAGCAGTACTTC
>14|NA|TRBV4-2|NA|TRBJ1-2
CASSQEQGLYGYTF
TGTGCCAGCAGCCAAGAACAGGGCCTCTATGGCTACACCTTC
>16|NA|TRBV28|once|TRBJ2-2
CASSPSWVWGTGELFF
TGTGCCAGCAGTCCATCCTGGGTTTGGGGCACCGGGGAGCTGTTTTTT
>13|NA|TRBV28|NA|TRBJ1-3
CASKLGFGNTIYF
TGTGCCAGCAAGTTGGGGTTTGGAAACACCATATATTTT
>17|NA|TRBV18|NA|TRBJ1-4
CASSGDTAQSTNEKLFF
TGTGCCAGCTCAGGGGACACCGCCCAATCAACTAATGAAAAACTGTTTTTT
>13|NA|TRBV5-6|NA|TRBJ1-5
CASSLEPGGPQHF
TGTGCCAGCAGCTTGGAACCCGGGGGGCCCCAGCATTTT
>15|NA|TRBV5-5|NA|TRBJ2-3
CASSLAWSQTDTQYF
TGTGCCAGCAGCTTGGCATGGTCCCAGACAGATACGCAGTATTTT
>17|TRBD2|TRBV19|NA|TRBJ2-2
CASSIPRVRGETGELFF
TGTGCCAGTAGTATTCCCAGGGTACGGGGGGAAACCGGGGAGCTGTTTTTT
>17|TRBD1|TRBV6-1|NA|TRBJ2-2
CASSDGGTGANTGELFF
TGTGCCAGCAGTGACGGGGGGACAGGGGCGAACACCGGGGAGCTGTTTTTT
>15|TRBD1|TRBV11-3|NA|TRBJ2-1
CASSLGQGDYNEQFF
TGTGCCAGCAGCTTAGGCCAGGGGGACTACAATGAGCAGTTCTTC
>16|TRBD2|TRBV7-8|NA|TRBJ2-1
CASSLGTSGRGNEQFF
TGTGCCAGCAGCTTAGGGACTAGCGGGAGGGGCAATGAGCAGTTCTTC
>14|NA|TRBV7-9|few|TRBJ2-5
CASSFQNGQETQYF
TGTGCCAGCAGCTTTCAGAACGGACAAGAGACCCAGTACTTC
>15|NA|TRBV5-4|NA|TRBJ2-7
CASSVAASLSYEQYF
TGTGCCAGCAGCGTTGCGGCGTCCCTCTCCTACGAGCAGTACTTC
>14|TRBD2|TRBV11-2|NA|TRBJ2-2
CASSPGLAPGELFF
TGTGCCAGCAGCCCTGGACTAGCGCCCGGGGAGCTGTTTTTT
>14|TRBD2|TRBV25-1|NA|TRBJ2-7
CASSDSGRRYQQYF
TGTGCCAGCAGTGATAGCGGGAGACGCTACCAGCAGTACTTC
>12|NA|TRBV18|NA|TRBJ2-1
CASSRSRDEQFF
TGTGCCAGCTCCCGCTCTCGGGATGAGCAGTTCTTC
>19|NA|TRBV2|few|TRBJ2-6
CASSSPRAGTFSGANVLTF
TGTGCCAGCAGTTCCCCGAGGGCAGGAACATTCTCTGGGGCCAACGTCCTGACTTTC
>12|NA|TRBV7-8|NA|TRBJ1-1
CASSYTNTEAFF
TGTGCCAGCAGCTATACGAACACTGAAGCTTTCTTT
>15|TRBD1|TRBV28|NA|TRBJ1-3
CASSVPRQGGNTIYF
TGTGCCAGCAGCGTACCCCGACAGGGTGGAAACACCATATATTTT
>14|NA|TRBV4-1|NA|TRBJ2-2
CASGGIRRDGELFF
TGCGCCAGCGGGGGGATAAGGAGGGACGGGGAGCTGTTTTTT
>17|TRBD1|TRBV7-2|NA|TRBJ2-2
CASSLGFGQGNTGELFF
TGTGCCAGCAGCTTAGGCTTCGGACAGGGGAACACCGGGGAGCTGTTTTTT
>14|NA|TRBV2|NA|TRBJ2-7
CASSNRDWSYEQYF
TGTGCCAGCAGCAACCGGGACTGGTCCTACGAGCAGTACTTC
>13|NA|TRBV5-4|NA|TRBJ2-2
CASSAPNTGELFF
TGTGCCAGCAGCGCCCCCAATACCGGGGAGCTGTTTTTT
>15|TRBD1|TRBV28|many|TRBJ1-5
CASTTGTGGFQPQHF
TGTGCCAGCACCACCGGGACAGGGGGCTTTCAGCCCCAGCATTTT
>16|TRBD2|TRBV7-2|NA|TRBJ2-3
CASSTRLAGRTDTQYF
TGTGCCAGCAGCACCAGACTAGCGGGTAGAACAGATACGCAGTATTTT
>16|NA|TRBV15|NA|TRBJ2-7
CATSRDLEGLDDEQYF
TGTGCCACCAGCAGAGATTTGGAAGGACTCGATGACGAGCAGTACTTC
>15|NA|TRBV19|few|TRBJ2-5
CASSTRQAYQETQYF
TGTGCCAGTAGTACGCGACAGGCTTACCAAGAGACCCAGTACTTC
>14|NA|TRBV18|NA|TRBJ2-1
CASSPQRSYNEQFF
TGTGCCAGCTCACCCCAGCGGAGTTACAATGAGCAGTTCTTC